This T cell receptor (beta chain) comes out of a study of T cell responses to AZD1222 COVID-19 vaccine. Study-level points and caveats: It was only after the peak T cell response that any repertoires were sampled.

Per the germline V gene, CDR1 is LNHDA and CDR2 is SQIVND (reference sequence). Trimming removed 3 bases at V and 3 bases at J, with 24 bases between. The CDR3 consists of 19 residues. In regard to this clone: What it binds is unknown.

Sequenced by immunoSEQ multiplex PCR; TCRdb stores in-frame clones only, minus some. Of over 120,000 clones listed, around nine tenths were seen once; the top ten hold roughly 5%. The clonotype originates from an adult in good health. The J gene is TRBJ1-5, the V gene TRBV19; D unclear. The specimen comprised peripheral blood, sampled on day 0 of AZD1222 vaccination. The CDR3 loop is CASSIPFVAATLNNQPQHF. The CDR3 DNA sequence: TGTGCCAGTAGTATCCCCTTCGTTGCAGCGACCCTAAACAATCAGCCCCAGCATTTT.